Detailed here is one TCR beta chain. Its antigen remains unidentified. V was cut by 2 bases and J by 6 bases, with 20 bases left in between. Germline-derived CDR1 and CDR2 are MNHEY and SVGAGI. CDR3 size: 16 residues. The data derive from a study of cytomegalovirus exposure and HLA in healthy donors. Study-level findings and limits: There were a few CMV-associated chains whose specificity for CMV antigens was confirmed in vitro. Analysis performed later showed TCR beta chains linked to HLA being more clonally expanded than equally common others. A previous analysis found most TCR beta V segments productive roughly 87% or roughly 30% of the time. Cytomegalovirus-associated status was assigned to fewer than 200 TCR beta chains.

Primers for the PCR totalled 60 Vbeta and 13 Jbeta. Produced via immunoSEQ multiplex PCR; TCRdb's table is partial and in-frame only. The top ten clones hold under 1.5% of a sample with 160,000 or so clones, around 74% of them seen once. The sequence derives from a woman aged 25 to 39 in good health and CMV-seronegative. The chain recombines TRBV6-5 with TRBJ2-7, with TRBD2 as a possible D gene (7 bases). The material sequenced was PBMCs. CDR3 residues: CASSYETTGGRAEQYF. CDR3 bases: TGTGCCAGCAGTTACGAGACGACGGGGGGCCGGGCCGAGCAGTACTTC.